This T cell receptor (beta chain) was recovered during a study of shared clonotypes between healthy human individuals. It was CD45RO-negative cells, positively selected for CCR7, that made up naive CD8 cells, with terminally differentiated effector memory CD45RA+ cells excluded. With 6 bases removed from V and 0 bases from J, the gap between germline ends came to 11 bases. The CDR3 is made up of 14 amino acids. Germline loops: CDR1 SQVTM, CDR2 ANQGSEA. Using immunoSEQ multiplex PCR, the repertoire was profiled, and TCRdb retains in-frame clones only, with some absent. The sample records hundreds of thousands of clones, around 90% being singletons. As for this clone: The sample contains more than one DNA sequence encoding this CDR3.

The sample consisted of naive CD8+ T cells sorted from blood. The genes are TRBV29-1 and TRBJ2-2, with a weak D call TRBD2 (6 bases). This receptor was identified in a young man in good health. The CDR3 loop is CSVAGTANTGELFF. CDR3 sequence (DNA): TGCAGCGTAGCCGGGACTGCGAACACCGGGGAGCTGTTTTTT.